A selection of T cell receptor beta chains follows, all from one sample in a study of blood T cell repertoires in COVID-19. The method was immunoSEQ multiplex PCR; TCRdb's version includes in-frame clones alone and lacks a portion of them. The sample carries roughly 280,000 clones, roughly 90% recorded once. Source material: peripheral blood. The receptors here all came from a man aged 45 to 65 with acute or convalescent COVID-19. Both conserved end residues are part of each CDR3. The order of the fields is D gene, V gene, J gene, clone size, CDR3 protein, CDR3 DNA. D genes are given only for firm matches. Expanded clones get a size class; other rows say once, few or many, or leave the size out.

D gene: TRBD1
V gene: TRBV18
J gene: TRBJ2-3
clone size: .
CDR3 protein: CASSVTGWSTDTQYF
CDR3 DNA: TGTGCCAGCTCAGTGACAGGGTGGAGCACAGATACGCAGTATTTT

D gene: TRBD2
V gene: TRBV5-1
J gene: TRBJ2-3
clone size: .
CDR3 protein: CASSLAGGADTQYF
CDR3 DNA: TGCGCCAGCAGCTTAGCGGGGGGTGCAGATACGCAGTATTTT

D gene: .
V gene: TRBV19
J gene: TRBJ1-1
clone size: .
CDR3 protein: CASSSGTPNTEAFF
CDR3 DNA: TGTGCCAGTAGTTCAGGGACACCGAACACTGAAGCTTTCTTT

D gene: TRBD1
V gene: TRBV9
J gene: TRBJ1-1
clone size: .
CDR3 protein: CASSEPRGQDTEAFF
CDR3 DNA: TGTGCCAGCAGCGAGCCCAGGGGGCAGGACACTGAAGCTTTCTTT

D gene: TRBD1
V gene: TRBV5-1
J gene: TRBJ1-2
clone size: .
CDR3 protein: CASSLGDRAYGYTF
CDR3 DNA: TGCGCCAGCAGCTTGGGGGACAGGGCCTATGGCTACACCTTC

D gene: .
V gene: TRBV6-5
J gene: TRBJ1-2
clone size: .
CDR3 protein: CATTGPSANYGYTF
CDR3 DNA: TGTGCCACAACAGGGCCCTCTGCTAACTATGGCTACACCTTC

D gene: .
V gene: TRBV5-4
J gene: TRBJ2-5
clone size: .
CDR3 protein: CASSLGRGPQETQYF
CDR3 DNA: TGTGCCAGCAGCTTGGGGCGGGGGCCCCAAGAGACCCAGTACTTC

D gene: .
V gene: TRBV6-5
J gene: TRBJ2-2
clone size: .
CDR3 protein: CASSLPGGAGGELFF
CDR3 DNA: TGTGCCAGCAGCCTACCAGGAGGTGCGGGCGGGGAGCTGTTTTTT

D gene: TRBD2
V gene: TRBV10-1
J gene: TRBJ2-3
clone size: few
CDR3 protein: CASTSLTGLADTDTQYF
CDR3 DNA: TGCGCCAGCACCAGCCTTACGGGACTAGCGGACACAGATACGCAGTATTTT

D gene: .
V gene: TRBV5-1
J gene: TRBJ1-6
clone size: .
CDR3 protein: CASSLARGAARAPLHF
CDR3 DNA: TGCGCCAGCAGCTTAGCGAGAGGCGCCGCCCGGGCACCCCTCCACTTT

D gene: .
V gene: TRBV5-8
J gene: TRBJ2-3
clone size: .
CDR3 protein: CASSHGSDTQYF
CDR3 DNA: TGTGCCAGCAGCCACGGGTCAGATACGCAGTATTTT

D gene: .
V gene: TRBV5-4
J gene: TRBJ1-2
clone size: .
CDR3 protein: CASSFEPGQNYGYTF
CDR3 DNA: TGTGCCAGCAGCTTTGAACCGGGACAAAACTATGGCTACACCTTC

D gene: TRBD1
V gene: TRBV19
J gene: TRBJ2-7
clone size: .
CDR3 protein: CASSTTGAGEQYF
CDR3 DNA: TGTGCCAGTAGTACGACAGGGGCCGGGGAGCAGTACTTC

D gene: .
V gene: TRBV27
J gene: TRBJ1-2
clone size: .
CDR3 protein: CASSLLGGRGSGYGYTF
CDR3 DNA: TGTGCCAGCAGTTTATTGGGGGGGCGCGGTAGTGGCTATGGCTACACCTTC

D gene: .
V gene: TRBV7-9
J gene: TRBJ2-7
clone size: .
CDR3 protein: CASSPETGEPYYEQYF
CDR3 DNA: TGTGCCAGCAGCCCGGAGACCGGGGAGCCGTACTACGAGCAGTACTTC

D gene: .
V gene: TRBV9
J gene: TRBJ2-5
clone size: .
CDR3 protein: CASSVGGREGETQYF
CDR3 DNA: TGTGCCAGCAGCGTAGGGGGCAGGGAAGGTGAGACCCAGTACTTC

D gene: .
V gene: TRBV5-1
J gene: TRBJ1-1
clone size: .
CDR3 protein: CASSLEGVGGTEAFF
CDR3 DNA: TGCGCCAGCAGCTTGGAGGGGGTAGGTGGAACTGAAGCTTTCTTT

D gene: TRBD1
V gene: TRBV12-3/TRBV12-4
J gene: TRBJ1-1
clone size: .
CDR3 protein: CASTGTAEAFF
CDR3 DNA: TGTGCCAGCACCGGGACAGCTGAAGCTTTCTTT